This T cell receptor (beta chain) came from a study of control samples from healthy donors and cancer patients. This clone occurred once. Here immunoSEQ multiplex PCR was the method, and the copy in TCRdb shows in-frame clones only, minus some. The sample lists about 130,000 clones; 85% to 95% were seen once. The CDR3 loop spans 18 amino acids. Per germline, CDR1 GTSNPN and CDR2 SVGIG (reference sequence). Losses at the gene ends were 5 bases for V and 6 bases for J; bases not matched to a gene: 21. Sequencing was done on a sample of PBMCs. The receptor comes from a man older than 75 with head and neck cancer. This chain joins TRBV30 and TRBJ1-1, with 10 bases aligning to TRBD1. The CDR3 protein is CAWGKTRWTGGRYAEAFF. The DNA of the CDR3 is TGTGCCTGGGGAAAAACCAGATGGACAGGGGGGAGGTATGCTGAAGCTTTCTTT.